A single sample is the source of the 18 T cell receptor beta chains below, sequenced in a study of radiotherapy plus CTLA-4 blockade in lung cancer. Data came from immunoSEQ multiplex PCR; TCRdb stores just in-frame clones and leaves some out. The sample carries about 68,000 clones, around 80% recorded once. Here the sequenced sample was peripheral blood, taken from a patient treated with radiotherapy plus ipilimumab. These receptor sequences come from a human donor with non-small cell lung cancer who had a complete response to radiotherapy plus ipilimumab.

V usage is TRBV7-2 and J usage is TRBJ2-3; D is undetermined. Germline CDR1 is SGHTA and CDR2 is FQGNSA. Trimming pared 3 bases from V and 5 bases from J, leaving 12 bases between. There are 14 residues in the CDR3. The DNA of the CDR3 is TGTGCCAGCAGCTTCACCCATACACTAGATACGCAGTATTTT. This gives the protein CASSFTHTLDTQYF. The whole variable domain, remainder taken from reference TRBV7-2 and TRBJ2-3, is GAGVSQSPSNKVTEKGKDVELRCDPISGHTALYWYRQSLGQGLEFLIYFQGNSAPDKSGLPSDRFSAERTGGSVSTLTIQRTQQEDSAVYLCASSFTHTLDTQYFGPGTRLTVL.

The rearrangement joins TRBV28 to TRBJ1-6, with TRBD1 matching 7 bases. The CDR3 is made up of 17 amino acids. Trimming cost V 5 bases and J 9 bases; bases outside gene matches: 16. Germline CDR1 MDHEN, CDR2 SYDVKM. CDR3 nucleotide sequence: TGTGCCAGCAGTCCCCGCTTGTTGACAGGGTATGGTTCACCCCTCCACTTT. Amino acid sequence: CASSPRLLTGYGSPLHF.

The chain employs TRBV5-6 and TRBJ1-2; D is uncertain. Germline CDR1 reads SGHDT; CDR2 reads YYEEEE. The ends were cut back, 4 bases at V and 0 bases at J, with 10 bases in the middle. The CDR3 sequence is 14 residues long. The CDR3 DNA reads TGTGCCAGCAGCCAATCCACCACTAACTATGGCTACACCTTC. Amino acids: CASSQSTTNYGYTF.

This clone was detected once. The chain carries TRBV14 and TRBJ1-2, with TRBD1 matching over 9 bases. Germline-derived CDR1 and CDR2 are SGHDN and FVKESK. The CDR3 runs to 13 residues. V was clipped by 1 base and J by 8 bases; unmatched bases: 2. DNA of the CDR3: TGTGCCAGCAGCCAAGGGACAGGGGTCGGCTACACCTTC. Its translation is CASSQGTGVGYTF.

This clone was observed a handful of times. This chain links TRBV7-2 with TRBJ1-5; possible D gene TRBD1, 6 bases. This CDR3 spans 13 amino acids. Germline CDR1 and CDR2: SGHTA and FQGNSA. V lost 5 bases to trimming and J lost 2 bases, with 7 bases between them. CDR3 nucleotide sequence: TGTGCCAGCAGCCGACAGGGCAATCAGCCCCAGCATTTT. Protein sequence: CASSRQGNQPQHF.

This clone was seen a handful of times. V usage is TRBV9 and J usage is TRBJ1-2; D is undetermined. Germline CDR1 SGDLS, CDR2 YYNGEE. The V end was cut by 0 bases, the J end by 6 bases, with 9 bases between. CDR3 length: 13 residues. Here the CDR3 reads CASSVGGLHGYTF. CDR3 DNA: TGTGCCAGCAGCGTAGGCGGACTCCATGGCTACACCTTC.

The chain couples TRBV5-6 to TRBJ2-5, with a weak D call TRBD2 (6 bases). The CDR3 is 15 residues long. The V gene's germline CDR1 is SGHDT and CDR2 YYEEEE. V was cut by 0 bases and J by 5 bases, with 14 bases left in between. CDR3 DNA sequence: TGTGCCAGCAGCTTGGCCCTTGCAGGGACTGAGACCCAGTACTTC. Translating gives CASSLALAGTETQYF. Variable domain in full (rest from reference TRBV5-6 and TRBJ2-5): DAGVTQSPTHLIKTRGQQVTLRCSPKSGHDTVSWYQQALGQGPQFIFQYYEEEERQRGNFPDRFSGHQFPNYSSELNVNALLLGDSALYLCASSLALAGTETQYFGPGTRLLVL.

The chain uses TRBV7-9 and TRBJ1-3; tentative D call: TRBD1 (5 bases). Per the germline V gene, CDR1 is SEHNR and CDR2 is FQNEAQ (reference sequence). This CDR3 is 16 amino acids long. Trimming removed 0 bases at V and 0 bases at J, with 9 bases between. CDR3 in DNA: TGTGCCAGCAGCTTAGCTTGGACACTCTCTGGAAACACCATATATTTT. Translating gives CASSLAWTLSGNTIYF.

The chain combines TRBV6-6 with TRBJ2-3; D is uncertain. V was clipped by 9 bases and J by 5 bases, with 9 bases between them. Germline V CDR1 and CDR2: MNHNY, SVGAGI (reference sequence). The CDR3 runs 11 residues. CDR3 coding DNA: TGTGCCAGTACTTCCCGAGATACGCAGTATTTT. The encoded protein is CASTSRDTQYF.

The V gene is TRBV5-1, the J gene TRBJ1-2; 9 bases agree with TRBD1. CDR1 and CDR2 (germline): SGHRS, YFSETQ. Trimming at V came to 0 bases and at J to 4 bases, leaving 4 bases not matched to a gene. The CDR3 totals 15 residues. In nucleotides, the CDR3 is TGCGCCAGCAGCTTGGCCGACAGGGGGATCTATGGCTACACCTTC. Amino acid sequence: CASSLADRGIYGYTF.

The chain links TRBV18 to TRBJ2-1; D not resolved. This CDR3 comprises 12 residues. Per germline, CDR1 KGHSH and CDR2 LQKENI. The V end lost 3 bases, the J end lost 9 bases, and 9 bases lay between the germline ends. CDR3 coding DNA: TGTGCCAGCTCACCTTCCGATGGTGAGCAGTTCTTC. Translated, it gives CASSPSDGEQFF.

The chain is built from TRBV25-1 and TRBJ2-5; possibly TRBD1 or TRBD2 for D (5 bases each). The CDR3 sequence is 15 residues long. Trimming took 7 bases from V and 9 from J, leaving 24 bases between them. Germline CDR1 reads MGHDK; CDR2 reads SYGVNS. The CDR3 loop is CASTSLEVVKGAQYF. CDR3 nucleotide sequence: TGTGCCAGCACCTCTCTGGAGGTGGTGAAAGGGGCCCAGTACTTC.

The gene calls are TRBV5-1 and TRBJ2-2; D is tentatively TRBD1 or TRBD2 (6 bases each). Germline V CDR1 and CDR2: SGHRS, YFSETQ. CDR3 length equals 15 residues. V gave up 4 bases and J gave up 1 base, with 11 bases separating them. The CDR3 DNA reads TGCGCCAGCAGCAGGGGGGACGGGAACACCGGGGAGCTGTTTTTT. Protein sequence: CASSRGDGNTGELFF.

The chain joins TRBV4-3 to TRBJ1-4; 8 bases agree with TRBD1. The CDR3 runs to 15 residues. Germline V gives CDR1 LGHNA, CDR2 YSLEER. Trimming at V came to 5 bases and at J to 7 bases, leaving 9 bases not matched to a gene. CDR3 sequence: CASSGQGATGEKLFF. In nucleotides, the CDR3 is TGCGCCAGCAGCGGTCAGGGGGCGACGGGTGAAAAACTGTTTTTT.

This rearrangement joins TRBV6-5 to TRBJ1-3; D not certain. V gave up 6 bases and J gave up 0 bases, with 6 bases separating them. The CDR3 has 13 amino acids. Germline loops: CDR1 MNHEY, CDR2 SVGAGI. The CDR3 region has the DNA TGTGCCAGCAGATCAGACTCTGGAAACACCATATATTTT. Its translation: CASRSDSGNTIYF.

The V call is TRBV7-9, the J call TRBJ1-5; a weak D match, TRBD1 (5 bases). Germline CDR1 SEHNR, CDR2 FQNEAQ (reference sequence). V gave up 2 bases and J gave up 6 bases, with 5 bases separating them. This CDR3 comprises 12 residues. The CDR3 coding sequence is TGTGCCAGCAGCTTACAGGGTCAGCCCCAGCATTTT. This codes for CASSLQGQPQHF.

The chain's CDR3 is CASSAAGGFGRETQYF. CDR3 sequence (DNA): TGCGCCAGCAGCGCCGCCGGGGGGTTCGGAAGAGAGACCCAGTACTTC. The V gene is TRBV5-1, the J gene TRBJ2-5; 7 nucleotides line up with TRBD2. V was clipped by 4 bases and J by 4 bases; unmatched bases: 13. The CDR3 covers 16 residues. Germline CDR1 reads SGHRS; CDR2 reads YFSETQ.

This chain uses TRBV7-9 with TRBJ2-2; 9 bases map to TRBD1. This CDR3 contains 17 residues. CDR1 is SEHNR and CDR2 is FQNEAQ in the germline V gene (reference sequence). After removal of 5 bases from V and 8 bases from J, the junction contained 15 bases not matched to a gene. The CDR3 region is CASSLYFHRDREGELFF. The CDR3 DNA sequence: TGTGCCAGCAGCCTTTATTTCCACCGGGACAGGGAGGGGGAGCTGTTTTTT.